Listed here are 21 T cell receptor beta chains from one sample, sequenced in a study of beta chain features in type 1 diabetes. Broader study findings: All four CD4+ subsets of Type 1 diabetes patients contained TCRB CDR3s that were moderately but significantly shorter.

Reverse transcribing all isolated RNA meant expressed TCRB transcripts were sequenced. Here immunoSEQ multiplex PCR was the method, and the copy in TCRdb shows in-frame clones only, minus some. The table lists under 350,000 clones, about 24% of them singletons. Their antigens remain unidentified. The material sequenced was naive CD4+ T cells from blood. The source of these receptors is a woman aged 30 to 39 with type 1 diabetes.

The V gene is TRBV6-1, the J gene TRBJ2-7; 8 bases are shared with TRBD2. There are 13 residues in the CDR3. V was clipped by 6 bases and J by 4 bases; unmatched bases: 5. Germline V gene sequence: CDR1 MNHNS, CDR2 SASEGT. CDR3 in amino acids: CASRHAGGYEQYF. The CDR3 nucleotides are TGTGCCAGCAGGCACGCGGGAGGTTACGAGCAGTACTTC.

The chain uses TRBV6-5 and TRBJ2-7; TRBD2 might be the D (6 bases). The germline gives CDR1 MNHEY, CDR2 SVGAGI. V was trimmed by 7 bases and J by 1 base, leaving 11 bases between them. The CDR3 loop spans 13 amino acids. The DNA for the CDR3 is TGTGCCAGCACCGAACTAGCTTCCTACGAGCAGTACTTC. Its protein is CASTELASYEQYF.

The rearrangement links TRBV6-5 to TRBJ1-2; no reliable D call. Germline V lookup: CDR1 MNHEY, CDR2 SVGAGI. The V end lost 4 bases, the J end lost 4 bases, and 13 bases lay between the germline ends. The CDR3 is 14 residues long. In nucleotides, the CDR3 is TGTGCCAGCAGTTTAGCGACCCGTGGCTATGGCTACACCTTC. Its protein is CASSLATRGYGYTF.

This chain joins TRBV25-1 and TRBJ2-6, with D perhaps matching TRBD2 (5 bases). CDR1 is MGHDK, CDR2 SYGVNS, per germline. The V and J ends lost 4 bases and 0 bases respectively, with 13 bases between them. The CDR3 length is 17 residues. CDR3 loop: CASSGSGRHSGANVLTF. The DNA for the CDR3 is TGTGCCAGCAGTGGGTCGGGAAGACACTCTGGGGCCAACGTCCTGACTTTC. The full variable domain, rest sourced from reference TRBV25-1 and TRBJ2-6, is EADIYQTPRYLVIGTGKKITLECSQTMGHDKMYWYQQDPGMELHLIHYSYGVNSTEKGDLSSESTVSRIRTEHFPLTLESARPSHTSQYLCASSGSGRHSGANVLTFGAGSRLTVL.

V is TRBV29-1 and J is TRBJ2-3; D possibly corresponds to TRBD2 (5 bases). CDR1 is SQVTM and CDR2 is ANQGSEA in the germline V gene. V shed 7 bases and J shed 2 bases, with 16 bases lying between them. The CDR3 spans 14 residues. The CDR3 nucleotides read TGCAGCGCCAGGCCGCGGACTCTCACAGATACGCAGTATTTT. Translated: CSARPRTLTDTQYF.

The V and J genes are TRBV29-1 and TRBJ2-7, with D possibly being TRBD1 (6 bases). V lost 7 bases, J lost 2 bases, and 12 bases lay in between. Germline loops: CDR1 SQVTM, CDR2 ANQGSEA. The CDR3 sequence is 12 residues long. CDR3 sequence reads: CSARQVTYEQYF. The CDR3 bases are TGCAGCGCGCGACAGGTTACCTACGAGCAGTACTTC.

The V call is TRBV9, the J call TRBJ2-1, with D possibly matching TRBD2 (5 bases). V was pared by 4 bases and J by 3 bases, with 11 bases between. The CDR3 runs to 14 residues. Germline CDR1 and CDR2: SGDLS and YYNGEE. The CDR3 region has the DNA TGTGCCAGCAGCTTCGGACTTTTCTACAATGAGCAGTTCTTC. It is translated as CASSFGLFYNEQFF.

The rearrangement links TRBV5-8 to TRBJ2-1; D unresolved. The CDR3 is made up of 11 amino acids. Germline CDR1 is SGHTS and CDR2 is YDEGEE. V lost 7 bases to trimming and J lost 9 bases, with 11 bases between them. CDR3 bases: TGTGCCAGCTTAATGTGGAGTGAGCAGTTCTTC. Residues: CASLMWSEQFF.

This chain joins TRBV7-2 and TRBJ2-7; 12 bases match TRBD2. Trimming removed 1 base from V and 9 bases from J; junction bases left unmatched: 4. The CDR3 has 14 amino acids. Germline CDR1 reads SGHTA; CDR2 reads FQGNSA. CDR3 amino acids: CASSLGLAGVPQYF. DNA of the CDR3: TGTGCCAGCAGCTTAGGACTAGCGGGAGTTCCGCAGTACTTC.

The gene calls are TRBV2 and TRBJ2-1; 7 bases fit TRBD1. Germline CDR1 SNHLY, CDR2 FYNNEI. The CDR3 has 14 amino acids. The J segment lost 7 bases and the V segment lost 5 bases, leaving 8 bases of the junction unmatched. The CDR3: CASSRQGAGNEQFF. DNA of the CDR3: TGTGCCAGCAGTCGACAGGGAGCCGGGAATGAGCAGTTCTTC. The whole variable domain, remainder taken from reference TRBV2 and TRBJ2-1, is EPEVTQTPSHQVTQMGQEVILRCVPISNHLYFYWYRQILGQKVEFLVSFYNNEISEKSEIFDDQFSVERPDGSNFTLKIRSTKLEDSAMYFCASSRQGAGNEQFFGPGTRLTVL.

This rearrangement joins TRBV5-1 to TRBJ2-7; 7 nucleotides align to TRBD2. The CDR3 consists of 14 residues. The germline V gene has CDR1 SGHRS and CDR2 YFSETQ. V was clipped by 2 bases and J by 3 bases; unmatched bases: 5. The CDR3: CASSFQGTIYEQYF. The CDR3 DNA is TGCGCCAGCAGCTTCCAAGGGACTATCTACGAGCAGTACTTC.

The chain joins TRBV4-2 to TRBJ2-3; no firm D call. This CDR3 is 15 amino acids long. V was clipped by 0 bases and J by 0 bases, with 7 bases between them. From germline, CDR1 is LGHNA and CDR2 YNFKEQ. CDR3 sequence reads: CASSQDQTSTDTQYF. DNA for the CDR3: TGTGCCAGCAGCCAAGATCAGACAAGCACAGATACGCAGTATTTT.

The rearrangement links TRBV5-1 to TRBJ2-1, with D possibly matching TRBD1 (6 bases). CDR3 length equals 13 residues. The V and J ends lost 4 bases and 10 bases respectively, with 15 bases between them. Looked up from germline, CDR1 is SGHRS and CDR2 is YFSETQ. The CDR3: CASSGGPNGEQFF. The CDR3 nucleotides are TGCGCCAGCAGCGGGGGCCCCAACGGAGAGCAGTTCTTC.

The chain is built from TRBV5-4 and TRBJ2-7, with 11 bases aligning to TRBD1. This CDR3 has 14 amino acids. In germline, CDR1 is SGHNT, CDR2 YYREEE (reference sequence). V gave up 4 bases and J gave up 4 bases; unmatched junction bases: 4. In DNA, the CDR3 is TGTGCCAGCAGCGCGGACAGGGGGCTTTACGAGCAGTACTTC. This translates into CASSADRGLYEQYF.

This chain uses TRBV13 with TRBJ1-1; 8 bases line up with TRBD1. Looked up from germline, CDR1 is PRHDT and CDR2 is FYEKMQ (reference sequence). The CDR3 consists of 15 residues. V shed 4 bases and J 6 bases; nucleotides not matched to a gene: 10. CDR3 loop: CASSSGGRGIAEAFF. The CDR3 DNA is TGTGCCAGCAGCTCAGGGGGCAGGGGAATCGCTGAAGCTTTCTTT.

This clone was seen a few times. This chain uses TRBV29-1 with TRBJ2-5; 13 bases agree with TRBD2. Germline lookup yields CDR1 SQVTM and CDR2 ANQGSEA. The CDR3 totals 15 residues. Trimming took 6 bases from V and 2 from J; bases not matched to a gene: 6. The DNA of the CDR3 is TGCAGCGTCAGGAGACTAGCGGGGGGACAAGAGACCCAGTACTTC. Translated: CSVRRLAGGQETQYF.

This clone was seen a few times. The J gene is TRBJ1-1, the V gene TRBV19; D is unresolved. Germline V gene lookup returns CDR1 LNHDA and CDR2 SQIVND (reference sequence). V lost 10 bases, J lost 4 bases, and 10 bases lay in between. This CDR3 has 11 residues. CDR3: CATAASTEAFF. CDR3 nucleotide sequence: TGTGCCACCGCAGCTAGCACTGAAGCTTTCTTT.

Here the CDR3 reads CASSFGDFNIQYF. CDR3 in DNA: TGTGCCAGCAGCTTCGGGGACTTCAACATTCAGTACTTC. The genes are TRBV11-2 and TRBJ2-4, with D tentatively TRBD2 (6 bases). Trimming pared 3 bases from V and 7 bases from J, leaving 10 bases between. Germline V gene lookup returns CDR1 SGHAT and CDR2 FQNNGV. The CDR3 extends over 13 amino acids.

This chain links TRBV5-1 with TRBJ2-7; TRBD2 aligns across 12 bases. The length of the CDR3 is 16 residues. V gave up 0 bases and J gave up 5 bases; unmatched junction bases: 6. Germline V gene lookup returns CDR1 SGHRS and CDR2 YFSETQ. The CDR3 protein is CASSLDGTSGYDEQYF. The DNA of the CDR3 is TGCGCCAGCAGCTTGGACGGGACTAGCGGGTACGACGAGCAGTACTTC.

The chain links TRBV18 to TRBJ1-5; 8 bases match TRBD1. This CDR3 is 12 amino acids long. Germline values: CDR1 KGHSH, CDR2 LQKENI. V shed 6 bases and J 10 bases; nucleotides not matched to a gene: 5. The CDR3 nucleotides read TGTGCCAGCTCTTCAGGGGGCATACCCCAGCATTTT. Encoded protein: CASSSGGIPQHF.

The chain links TRBV19 to TRBJ2-7, with 10 bases lining up with TRBD2. The CDR3 has 14 amino acids. The V segment lost 6 bases and the J segment 6 bases; nucleotides outside the gene matches: 8. The V gene's germline CDR1 is LNHDA and CDR2 SQIVND (reference sequence). The CDR3 protein is CASSLAGALVEQYF. The CDR3, as DNA: TGTGCCAGTAGCCTAGCGGGAGCTCTCGTCGAGCAGTACTTC.